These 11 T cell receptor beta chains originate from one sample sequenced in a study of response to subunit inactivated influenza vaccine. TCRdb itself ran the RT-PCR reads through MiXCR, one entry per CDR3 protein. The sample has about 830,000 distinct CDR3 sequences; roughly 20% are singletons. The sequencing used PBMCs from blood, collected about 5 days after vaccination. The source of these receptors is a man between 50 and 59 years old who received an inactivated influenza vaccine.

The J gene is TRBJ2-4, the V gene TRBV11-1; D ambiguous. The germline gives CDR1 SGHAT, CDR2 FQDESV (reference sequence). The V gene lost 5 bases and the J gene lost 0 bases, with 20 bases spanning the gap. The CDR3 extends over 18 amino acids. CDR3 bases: TGTGCCAGCAGCCATACGGCAGGTTTTTCACTAGCCAAAAACATTCAGTACTTC. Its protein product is CASSHTAGFSLAKNIQYF.

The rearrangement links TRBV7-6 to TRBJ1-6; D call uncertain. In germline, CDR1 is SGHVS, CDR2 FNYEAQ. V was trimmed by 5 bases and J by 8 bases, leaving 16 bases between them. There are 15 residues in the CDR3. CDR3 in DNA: TGTGCCAGCAGCCCGCGACCCCTGGGATATTCACCCCTCCACTTT. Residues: CASSPRPLGYSPLHF.

CDR3 nucleotides: TGTGCCATCAGTGAGTCGGAACCTCAGGGGGCGATCTGGGCCAACGTCCTGACTTTC. Protein product: CAISESEPQGAIWANVLTF. The chain employs TRBV10-3 and TRBJ2-6; the match to TRBD1 covers 8 bases. In germline, CDR1 is ENHRY, CDR2 SYGVKD. V shed 0 bases and J 5 bases; nucleotides not matched to a gene: 12. The CDR3 runs to 19 residues.

CDR3 sequence (DNA): TGTGCCAGCAGTTTCCCTCTTGAGGGTAGCGACCAAGAGACCCAGTACTTC. Encoded protein: CASSFPLEGSDQETQYF. J is TRBJ2-5 and V is TRBV28; D perhaps matches TRBD2 (5 bases). Germline V gene lookup returns CDR1 MDHEN and CDR2 SYDVKM. This CDR3 has 17 residues. V lost 3 bases to trimming and J lost 0 bases, with 17 bases between them.

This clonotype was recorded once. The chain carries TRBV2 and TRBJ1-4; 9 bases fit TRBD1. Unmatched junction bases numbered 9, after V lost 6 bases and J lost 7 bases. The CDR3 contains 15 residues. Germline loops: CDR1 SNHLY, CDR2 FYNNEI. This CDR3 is CASRRGQGGTEKLFF. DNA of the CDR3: TGTGCCAGCAGGCGGGGACAGGGCGGGACTGAAAAACTGTTTTTT.

The CDR3 loop is CASKGLMNTEAFF. As DNA, the CDR3 is TGTGCCAGCAAGGGACTCATGAACACTGAAGCTTTCTTT. The chain has TRBV12-3 or TRBV12-4 and TRBJ1-1, with a possible D match to TRBD1 (5 bases). The CDR3 is 13 amino acids. The germline V and J ends were trimmed by 7 bases and 0 bases, with 9 bases remaining between them.

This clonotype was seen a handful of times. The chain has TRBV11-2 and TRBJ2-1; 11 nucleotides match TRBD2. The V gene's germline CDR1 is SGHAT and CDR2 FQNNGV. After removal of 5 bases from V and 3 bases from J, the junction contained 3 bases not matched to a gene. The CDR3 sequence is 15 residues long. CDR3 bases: TGTGCCAGCAGCCATAGCGGGGGGGACTACAATGAGCAGTTCTTC. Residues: CASSHSGGDYNEQFF.

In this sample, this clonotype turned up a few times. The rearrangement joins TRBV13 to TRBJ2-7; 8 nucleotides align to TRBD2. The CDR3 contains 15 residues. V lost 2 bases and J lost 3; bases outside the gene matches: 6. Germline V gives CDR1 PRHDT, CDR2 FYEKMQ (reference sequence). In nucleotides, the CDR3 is TGTGCCAGCAGCTTAAGGGCTAGCGGGTTCTACGAGCAGTACTTC. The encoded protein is CASSLRASGFYEQYF.

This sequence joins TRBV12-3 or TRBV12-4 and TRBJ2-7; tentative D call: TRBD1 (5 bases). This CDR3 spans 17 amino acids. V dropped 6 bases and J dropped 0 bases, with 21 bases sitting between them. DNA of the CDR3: TGTGCCAGCAGCACAGGTAGGGTCTCCCCGAGCTCCTACGAGCAGTACTTC. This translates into CASSTGRVSPSSYEQYF.

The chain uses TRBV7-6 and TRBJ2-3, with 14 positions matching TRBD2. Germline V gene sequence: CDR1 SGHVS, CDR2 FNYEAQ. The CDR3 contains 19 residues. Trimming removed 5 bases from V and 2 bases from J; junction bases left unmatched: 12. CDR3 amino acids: CASSRYYGLAGGVTDTQYF. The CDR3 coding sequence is TGTGCCAGCAGCCGTTATTACGGACTAGCGGGAGGAGTCACAGATACGCAGTATTTT.

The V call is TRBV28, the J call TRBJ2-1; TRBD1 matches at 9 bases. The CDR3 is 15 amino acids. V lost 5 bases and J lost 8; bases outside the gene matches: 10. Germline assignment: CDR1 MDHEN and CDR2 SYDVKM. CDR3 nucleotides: TGTGCCAGCAGTAATCGAGGGACAGGGTGGCATGAGCAGTTCTTC. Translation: CASSNRGTGWHEQFF.